This T cell receptor beta chain came from a study of cytomegalovirus exposure and HLA in healthy donors (TCRdb year 2017). Study-wide context: The 700 or so repertoires of the first cohort and the roughly 120 validation repertoires were produced on the same platform, according to a later analysis. The study was designed to test whether signatures of past pathogen exposure could be identified by cataloging public T cell receptors. Besides the first cohort of hundreds of subjects, a separate validation cohort made up of over a hundred different subjects was used. High-throughput TCR immunosequencing, statistical association of individual TCRs with disease status, and machine learning were combined to predict cytomegalovirus infection status.

Points the paper makes about the study in general: It was suggested by the authors that the approach could potentially be generalized to other disease states and immunological phenotypes. Three of the identified cytomegalovirus-associated TCR beta chains were confirmed in vitro to be specific for cytomegalovirus antigens. A total of fewer than 200 TCR beta chains were listed by the study as associated with cytomegalovirus. Of the cluster scores, about 94% were above 0 in a later analysis, which found that TCRs clustered in the first cohort also tended to co-occur in the 120 validation repertoires. Cytomegalovirus status was reported to be diagnosed by the classifier with high specificity and sensitivity in both the original and validation cohorts. Across donors, most TCR sequences were observed very rarely, whereas some public TCRs were present in many individuals. A later analysis had no HLA typing for the validation cohort, so co-occurrence there was scored across all 120 repertoires.

Regarding this clone: What this receptor recognizes is not known. No much larger clone is present one base from it, and per-base qualities are unavailable.

The germline V gene (reference sequence) sets CDR1 to GTSNPN and CDR2 to SVGIG. Including cysteine and phenylalanine, the CDR3 has 13 amino acids. Only the CDR3 DNA is retained, 39 bases long and in frame from the first base. The V and J ends are trimmed by 1 base and 8 bases, leaving 11 bases between them. Donors formed part of the validation cohort, which comprised 120 subjects and was distinct from the first cohort of over 500 subjects. The method was the immunoSEQ multiplex PCR assay. Per the original workflow: A statistical classification framework was built for diagnosing cytomegalovirus status from the catalog of TCR beta chain sequences. In TCRdb, the immuneACCESS table is reduced to in-frame sequences with V and J assigned. These tables do not hold every clone; where another copy was compared, an unresolved V gene accounts for under half, and the others remain unexplained. V and J calls plus clone size are reproduced from that table; the DNA served to infer D and trimming. The sample has 200,000 to 250,000 clones on record, approximately 80% of them singletons. More than 12% of the sample rests with the top ten.

Sequencing used PBMCs. The sequence is built from TRBV30 and TRBJ1-4, and perhaps TRBD1 as D gene, on 6 matching bases. The source is a woman in her twenties or thirties in good health and CMV-seropositive. The DNA sequence follows: TGTGCCTGGAGTGGGGGGCTAGGCGAAAAACTGTTTTTT. Protein translation: CAWSGGLGEKLFF.